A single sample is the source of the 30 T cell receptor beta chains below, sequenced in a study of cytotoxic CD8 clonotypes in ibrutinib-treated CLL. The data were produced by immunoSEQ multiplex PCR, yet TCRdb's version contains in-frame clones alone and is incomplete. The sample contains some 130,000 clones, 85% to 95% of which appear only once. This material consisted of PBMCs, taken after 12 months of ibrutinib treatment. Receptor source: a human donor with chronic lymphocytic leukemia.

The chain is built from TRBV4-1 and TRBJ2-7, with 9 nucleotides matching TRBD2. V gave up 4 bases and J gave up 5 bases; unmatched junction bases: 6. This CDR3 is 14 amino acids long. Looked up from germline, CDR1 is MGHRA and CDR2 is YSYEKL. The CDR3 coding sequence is TGCGCCAGCAGCCGGACTAGCGAAACCCACGAGCAGTACTTC. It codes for CASSRTSETHEQYF.

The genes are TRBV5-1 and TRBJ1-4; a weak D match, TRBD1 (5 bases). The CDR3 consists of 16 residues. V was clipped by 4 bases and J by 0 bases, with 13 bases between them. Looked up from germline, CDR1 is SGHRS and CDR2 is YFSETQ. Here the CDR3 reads CASSPGGATTNEKLFF. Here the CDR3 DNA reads TGCGCCAGCAGCCCCGGCGGGGCAACAACTAATGAAAAACTGTTTTTT. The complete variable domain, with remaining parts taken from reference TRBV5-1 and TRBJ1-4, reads KAGVTQTPRYLIKTRGQQVTLSCSPISGHRSVSWYQQTPGQGLQFLFEYFSETQRNKGNFPGRFSGRQFSNSRSEMNVSTLELGDSALYLCASSPGGATTNEKLFFGSGTQLSVL.

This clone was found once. As DNA, the CDR3 is TGTGCCAGCAGTGAAGAGGCAGGGATTGCGACCCAGTACTTC. This sequence encodes CASSEEAGIATQYF. The chain recombines TRBV2 with TRBJ2-5; tentative D call: TRBD1 (5 bases). The CDR3 runs to 14 residues. The germline gives CDR1 SNHLY, CDR2 FYNNEI. V dropped 1 base and J dropped 7 bases, with 13 bases sitting between them.

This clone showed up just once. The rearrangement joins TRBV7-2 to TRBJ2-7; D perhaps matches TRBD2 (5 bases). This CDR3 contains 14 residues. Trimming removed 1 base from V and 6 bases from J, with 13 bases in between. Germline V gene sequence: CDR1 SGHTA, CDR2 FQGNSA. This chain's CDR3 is CASSLVGGSLEQYF. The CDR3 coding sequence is TGTGCCAGCAGCTTAGTGGGTGGGAGCCTCGAGCAGTACTTC.

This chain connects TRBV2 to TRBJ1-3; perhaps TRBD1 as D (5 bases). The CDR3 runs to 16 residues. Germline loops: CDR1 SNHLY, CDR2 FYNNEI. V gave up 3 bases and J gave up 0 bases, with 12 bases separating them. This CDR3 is CASSEAGPYSGNTIYF. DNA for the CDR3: TGTGCCAGCAGTGAGGCAGGGCCCTACTCTGGAAACACCATATATTTT. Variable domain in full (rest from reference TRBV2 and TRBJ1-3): EPEVTQTPSHQVTQMGQEVILRCVPISNHLYFYWYRQILGQKVEFLVSFYNNEISEKSEIFDDQFSVERPDGSNFTLKIRSTKLEDSAMYFCASSEAGPYSGNTIYFGEGSWLTVV.

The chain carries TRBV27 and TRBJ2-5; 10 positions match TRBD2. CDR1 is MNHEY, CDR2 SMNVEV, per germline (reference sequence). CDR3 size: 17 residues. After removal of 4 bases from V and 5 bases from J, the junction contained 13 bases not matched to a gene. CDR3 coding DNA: TGTGCCAGCAGTTCCTCATTAAGCGGGAGGGCGCCGGAGACCCAGTACTTC. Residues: CASSSSLSGRAPETQYF.

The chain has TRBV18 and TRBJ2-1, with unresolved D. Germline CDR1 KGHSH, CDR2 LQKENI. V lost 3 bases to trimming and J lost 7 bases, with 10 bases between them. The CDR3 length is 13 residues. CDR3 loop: CASSPPQENEQFF. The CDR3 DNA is TGTGCCAGCTCACCCCCCCAGGAGAATGAGCAGTTCTTC.

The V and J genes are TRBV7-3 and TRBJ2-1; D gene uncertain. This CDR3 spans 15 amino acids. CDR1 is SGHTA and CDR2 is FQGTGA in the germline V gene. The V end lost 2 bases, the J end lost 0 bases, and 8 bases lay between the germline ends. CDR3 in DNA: TGTGCCAGCAGCTTAGGCCAGCCCTCCTACAATGAGCAGTTCTTC. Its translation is CASSLGQPSYNEQFF.

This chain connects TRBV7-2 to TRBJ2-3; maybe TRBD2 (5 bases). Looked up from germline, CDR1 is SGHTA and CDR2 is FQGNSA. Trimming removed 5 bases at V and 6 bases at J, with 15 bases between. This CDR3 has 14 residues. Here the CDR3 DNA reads TGTGCCAGCAGCCCTCTGGGTATAGCGGATACGCAGTATTTT. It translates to CASSPLGIADTQYF.

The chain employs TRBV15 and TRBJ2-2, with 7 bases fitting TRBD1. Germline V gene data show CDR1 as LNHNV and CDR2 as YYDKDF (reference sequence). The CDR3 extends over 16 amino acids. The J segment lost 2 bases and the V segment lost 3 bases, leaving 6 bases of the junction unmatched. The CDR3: CATSSRGTDNTGELFF. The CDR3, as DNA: TGTGCCACCAGCAGCAGAGGGACAGACAACACCGGGGAGCTGTTTTTT.

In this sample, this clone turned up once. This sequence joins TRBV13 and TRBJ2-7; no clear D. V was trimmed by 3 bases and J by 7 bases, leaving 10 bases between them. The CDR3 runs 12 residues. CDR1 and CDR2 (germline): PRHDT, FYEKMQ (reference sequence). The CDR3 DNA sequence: TGTGCCAGCAGCTTCCCCGGCGCAGAGCAGTACTTC. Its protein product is CASSFPGAEQYF.

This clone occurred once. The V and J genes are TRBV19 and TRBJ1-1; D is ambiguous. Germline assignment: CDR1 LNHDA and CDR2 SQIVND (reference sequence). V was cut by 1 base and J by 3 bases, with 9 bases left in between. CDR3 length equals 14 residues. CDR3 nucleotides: TGTGCCAGTAGTATAGCGGACGGGTACACTGAAGCTTTCTTT. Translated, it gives CASSIADGYTEAFF. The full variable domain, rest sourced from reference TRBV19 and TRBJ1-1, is DGGITQSPKYLFRKEGQNVTLSCEQNLNHDAMYWYRQDPGQGLRLIYYSQIVNDFQKGDIAEGYSVSREKKESFPLTVTSAQKNPTAFYLCASSIADGYTEAFFGQGTRLTVV.

CDR3 loop: CASSESELRGRNQPQHF. CDR3 DNA sequence: TGTGCCAGCAGTGAGAGCGAGCTCAGGGGACGCAATCAGCCCCAGCATTTT. This chain connects TRBV2 to TRBJ1-5; weak D call: TRBD1 (6 bases). The germline V gene encodes CDR1 SNHLY and CDR2 FYNNEI. V lost 3 bases and J 2 bases, leaving 17 bases between the germline ends. The CDR3 extends over 17 amino acids.

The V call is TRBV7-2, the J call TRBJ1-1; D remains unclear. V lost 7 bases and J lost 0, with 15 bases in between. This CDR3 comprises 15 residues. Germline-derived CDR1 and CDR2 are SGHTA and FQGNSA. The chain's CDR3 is CASKKPQNMNTEAFF. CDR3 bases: TGTGCCAGCAAGAAACCCCAGAATATGAACACTGAAGCTTTCTTT. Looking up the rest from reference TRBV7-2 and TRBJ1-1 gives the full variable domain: GAGVSQSPSNKVTEKGKDVELRCDPISGHTALYWYRQSLGQGLEFLIYFQGNSAPDKSGLPSDRFSAERTGGSVSTLTIQRTQQEDSAVYLCASKKPQNMNTEAFFGQGTRLTVV.

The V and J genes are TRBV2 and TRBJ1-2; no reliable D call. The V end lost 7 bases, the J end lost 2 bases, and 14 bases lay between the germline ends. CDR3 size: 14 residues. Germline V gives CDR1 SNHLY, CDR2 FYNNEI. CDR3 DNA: TGTGCCAGCACTCCGGTACAGTCGAACTATGGCTACACCTTC. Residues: CASTPVQSNYGYTF.

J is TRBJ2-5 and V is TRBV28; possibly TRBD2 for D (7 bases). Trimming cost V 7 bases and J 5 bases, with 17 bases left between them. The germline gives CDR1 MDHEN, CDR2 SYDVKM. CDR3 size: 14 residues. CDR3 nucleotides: TGTGCCAGCACACTTGCGGGGGCCGGGGAGACCCAGTACTTC. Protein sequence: CASTLAGAGETQYF.

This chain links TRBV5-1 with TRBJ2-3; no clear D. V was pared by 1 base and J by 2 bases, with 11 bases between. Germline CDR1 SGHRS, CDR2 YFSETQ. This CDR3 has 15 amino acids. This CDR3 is CASSLSTAATDTQYF. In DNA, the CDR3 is TGCGCCAGCAGCTTGTCGACCGCCGCCACAGATACGCAGTATTTT.

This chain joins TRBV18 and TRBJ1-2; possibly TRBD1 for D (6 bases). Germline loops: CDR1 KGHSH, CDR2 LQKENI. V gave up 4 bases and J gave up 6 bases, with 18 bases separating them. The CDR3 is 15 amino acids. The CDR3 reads CASSHREQGRDGYTF. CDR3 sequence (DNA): TGTGCCAGCTCACATCGTGAACAGGGCCGCGATGGCTACACCTTC.

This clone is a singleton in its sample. The CDR3 region is CASSLTSGSYEQYF. The CDR3 DNA reads as TGCGCCAGCAGCTTGACTAGCGGGTCCTACGAGCAGTACTTC. V gene TRBV5-1 combines with J gene TRBJ2-7, with 9 bases lining up with TRBD2. CDR3 size: 14 residues. Trimming cost V 1 base and J 1 base; bases outside gene matches: 0. Per the germline V gene, CDR1 is SGHRS and CDR2 is YFSETQ.

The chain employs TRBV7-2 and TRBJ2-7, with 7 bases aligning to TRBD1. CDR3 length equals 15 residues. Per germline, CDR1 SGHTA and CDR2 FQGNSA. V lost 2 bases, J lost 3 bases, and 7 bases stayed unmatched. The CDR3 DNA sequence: TGTGCCAGCAGCTTACAAGCAGGGGGTAACTACGAGCAGTACTTC. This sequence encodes CASSLQAGGNYEQYF.

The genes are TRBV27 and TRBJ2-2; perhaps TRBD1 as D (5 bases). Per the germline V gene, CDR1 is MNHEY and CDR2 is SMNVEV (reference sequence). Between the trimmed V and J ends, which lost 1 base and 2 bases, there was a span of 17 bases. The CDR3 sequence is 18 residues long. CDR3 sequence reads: CASSLFPPGAANTGELFF. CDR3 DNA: TGTGCCAGCAGTTTATTTCCCCCTGGGGCTGCCAACACCGGGGAGCTGTTTTTT.

The CDR3 DNA sequence: TGTGCCAGCAGGACCCCTAGCGGGATAAACACCGGGGAGCTGTTTTTT. Amino acids: CASRTPSGINTGELFF. The V call is TRBV7-9, the J call TRBJ2-2, with 9 bases that match TRBD2. Germline CDR1 is SEHNR and CDR2 is FQNEAQ (reference sequence). V gave up 6 bases and J gave up 2 bases; unmatched junction bases: 7. The CDR3 has 16 residues.

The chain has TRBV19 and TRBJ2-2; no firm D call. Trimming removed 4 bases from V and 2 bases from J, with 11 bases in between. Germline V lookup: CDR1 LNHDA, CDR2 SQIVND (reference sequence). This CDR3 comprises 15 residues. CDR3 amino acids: CASSRRSINTGELFF. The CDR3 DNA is TGTGCCAGTAGTAGGAGAAGCATAAACACCGGGGAGCTGTTTTTT. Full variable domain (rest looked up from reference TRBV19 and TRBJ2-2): DGGITQSPKYLFRKEGQNVTLSCEQNLNHDAMYWYRQDPGQGLRLIYYSQIVNDFQKGDIAEGYSVSREKKESFPLTVTSAQKNPTAFYLCASSRRSINTGELFFGEGSRLTVL.

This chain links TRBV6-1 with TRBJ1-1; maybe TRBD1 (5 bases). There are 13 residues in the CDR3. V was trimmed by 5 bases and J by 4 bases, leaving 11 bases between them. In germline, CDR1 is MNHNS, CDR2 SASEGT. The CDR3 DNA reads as TGTGCCAGCAGTCCCCCGGGGGGCACTGAAGCTTTCTTT. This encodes CASSPPGGTEAFF.

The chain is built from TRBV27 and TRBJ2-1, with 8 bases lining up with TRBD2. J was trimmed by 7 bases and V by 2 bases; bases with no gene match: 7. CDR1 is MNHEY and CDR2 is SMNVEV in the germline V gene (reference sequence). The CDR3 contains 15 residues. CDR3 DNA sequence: TGTGCCAGCAGTTTAGGGACTAGTTGGGAGAATGAGCAGTTCTTC. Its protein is CASSLGTSWENEQFF.

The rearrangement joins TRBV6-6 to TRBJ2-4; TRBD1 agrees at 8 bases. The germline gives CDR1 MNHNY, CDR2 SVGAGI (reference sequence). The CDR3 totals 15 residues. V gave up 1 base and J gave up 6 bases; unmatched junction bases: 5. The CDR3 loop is CASSYFGQGPNIQYF. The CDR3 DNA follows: TGTGCCAGCAGTTACTTCGGACAGGGCCCAAACATTCAGTACTTC.

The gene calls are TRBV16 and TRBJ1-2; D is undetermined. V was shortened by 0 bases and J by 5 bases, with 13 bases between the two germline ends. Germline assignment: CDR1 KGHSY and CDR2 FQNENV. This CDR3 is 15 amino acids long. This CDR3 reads CASSQSSQAHYGYTF. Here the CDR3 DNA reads TGTGCCAGCAGCCAATCGAGCCAGGCCCATTATGGCTACACCTTC.

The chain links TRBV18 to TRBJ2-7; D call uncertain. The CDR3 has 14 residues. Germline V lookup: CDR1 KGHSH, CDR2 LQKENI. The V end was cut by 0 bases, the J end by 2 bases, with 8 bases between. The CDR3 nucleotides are TGTGCCAGCTCACCACCGGTGTCCGCCTACGAGCAGTACTTC. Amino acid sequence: CASSPPVSAYEQYF.

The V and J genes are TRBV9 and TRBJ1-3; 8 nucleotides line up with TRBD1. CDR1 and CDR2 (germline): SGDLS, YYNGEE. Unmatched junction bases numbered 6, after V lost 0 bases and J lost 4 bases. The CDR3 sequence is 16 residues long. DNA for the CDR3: TGTGCCAGCAGCGTAGTAGGGGACAGGATGGGAAACACCATATATTTT. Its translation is CASSVVGDRMGNTIYF.

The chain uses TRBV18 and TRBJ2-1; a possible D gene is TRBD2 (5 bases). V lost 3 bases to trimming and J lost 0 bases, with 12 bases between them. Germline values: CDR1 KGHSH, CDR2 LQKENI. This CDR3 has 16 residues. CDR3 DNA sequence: TGTGCCAGCTCACCCGCGGACGGAGGCTCCTACAATGAGCAGTTCTTC. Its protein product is CASSPADGGSYNEQFF.